A selection of T cell receptor beta chains follows, all from one sample in a study of control samples from healthy donors and cancer patients. Profiled with immunoSEQ multiplex PCR; TCRdb holds only in-frame clones, not every one. Here the sample spans approximately 170,000 clones, roughly nine tenths being singletons. Input material: blood. The receptor source for this set is a woman in her twenties or thirties in good health. Both conserved end residues are part of each CDR3. The order of the fields is V gene, clone size, D gene, J gene, CDR3 protein, CDR3 DNA. D genes are given only for firm matches. The size field is filled for only some rows; it gives once, few, many or a size class.

V gene: TRBV29-1; clone size: .; D gene: .; J gene: TRBJ2-7; CDR3 protein: CSVETDRSSYEQYF; CDR3 DNA: TGCAGCGTTGAAACAGACAGGAGCTCCTACGAGCAGTACTTC
V gene: TRBV10-2; clone size: .; D gene: .; J gene: TRBJ1-2; CDR3 protein: CASTPRGLDGYTF; CDR3 DNA: TGCGCCAGCACCCCGCGGGGGCTGGATGGCTACACCTTC
V gene: TRBV19; clone size: .; D gene: TRBD2; J gene: TRBJ2-5; CDR3 protein: CASSRTSGGPQETQYF; CDR3 DNA: TGTGCCAGTAGTAGGACTAGCGGGGGACCTCAAGAGACCCAGTACTTC
V gene: TRBV28; clone size: .; D gene: .; J gene: TRBJ1-6; CDR3 protein: CASILARMREVSPLHF; CDR3 DNA: TGTGCCAGCATCTTAGCTAGGATGAGGGAGGTTTCACCCCTCCACTTT
V gene: TRBV19; clone size: .; D gene: TRBD2; J gene: TRBJ2-6; CDR3 protein: CASSSSGTSSGANVLTF; CDR3 DNA: TGTGCCAGTAGTAGTTCCGGGACTAGTTCCGGGGCCAACGTCCTGACTTTC
V gene: TRBV10-3; clone size: .; D gene: .; J gene: TRBJ1-5; CDR3 protein: CAIGTESNQPQHF; CDR3 DNA: TGTGCCATCGGGACGGAGAGCAATCAGCCCCAGCATTTT
V gene: TRBV7-3; clone size: .; D gene: .; J gene: TRBJ1-3; CDR3 protein: CASSLQANGGNTIYF; CDR3 DNA: TGTGCCAGCAGCTTACAGGCCAACGGTGGAAACACCATATATTTT
V gene: TRBV7-2; clone size: few; D gene: .; J gene: TRBJ1-6; CDR3 protein: CASSLPGNSPLHF; CDR3 DNA: TGTGCCAGCAGCTTGCCAGGGAATTCACCCCTCCACTTT
V gene: TRBV19; clone size: .; D gene: TRBD2; J gene: TRBJ2-2; CDR3 protein: CASSTSAGNTGELFF; CDR3 DNA: TGTGCCAGTAGTACCTCAGCGGGAAACACCGGGGAGCTGTTTTTT
V gene: TRBV19; clone size: few; D gene: .; J gene: TRBJ1-6; CDR3 protein: CASNPGQAYNSPLHF; CDR3 DNA: TGTGCCAGTAACCCGGGACAAGCCTATAATTCACCCCTCCACTTT
V gene: TRBV4-3; clone size: once; D gene: .; J gene: TRBJ2-1; CDR3 protein: CASSLASSSYNEQFF; CDR3 DNA: TGCGCCAGCAGCCTTGCATCGAGCTCCTACAATGAGCAGTTCTTC
V gene: TRBV7-2; clone size: .; D gene: .; J gene: TRBJ1-1; CDR3 protein: CASSLTRDFTEAFF; CDR3 DNA: TGTGCCAGCAGCTTAACAAGAGACTTCACTGAAGCTTTCTTT
V gene: TRBV10-1; clone size: .; D gene: .; J gene: TRBJ1-2; CDR3 protein: CASSELRDGIF; CDR3 DNA: TGCGCCAGCAGTGAGCTCCGGGACGGGATATTC
V gene: TRBV5-6; clone size: .; D gene: TRBD1; J gene: TRBJ1-1; CDR3 protein: CASIKGTGNTEAFF; CDR3 DNA: TGTGCCAGCATCAAAGGGACAGGTAACACTGAAGCTTTCTTT
V gene: TRBV4-1; clone size: .; D gene: TRBD2; J gene: TRBJ2-1; CDR3 protein: CASSHQTSGRARGNEQFF; CDR3 DNA: TGCGCCAGCAGCCACCAGACCAGCGGGAGGGCCCGGGGTAATGAGCAGTTCTTC
V gene: TRBV10-3; clone size: .; D gene: .; J gene: TRBJ2-1; CDR3 protein: CAISESGDHGMRQQFF; CDR3 DNA: TGTGCCATCAGTGAGTCGGGGGACCACGGAATGAGGCAGCAGTTCTTC
V gene: TRBV9; clone size: .; D gene: .; J gene: TRBJ2-1; CDR3 protein: CASSVGDYNEQFF; CDR3 DNA: TGTGCCAGCAGCGTAGGGGATTACAATGAGCAGTTCTTC
V gene: TRBV6-2/TRBV6-3; clone size: .; D gene: .; J gene: TRBJ2-3; CDR3 protein: CASSFQNPTTDTQYF; CDR3 DNA: TGTGCCAGCAGTTTCCAGAATCCAACTACAGATACGCAGTATTTT
V gene: TRBV11-2; clone size: once; D gene: TRBD1; J gene: TRBJ1-5; CDR3 protein: CASSKNDRGSNQPQHF; CDR3 DNA: TGTGCCAGCAGCAAAAACGACAGGGGAAGCAATCAGCCCCAGCATTTT
V gene: TRBV13; clone size: .; D gene: .; J gene: TRBJ1-2; CDR3 protein: CASSEAPYGYTF; CDR3 DNA: TGTGCCAGCAGTGAGGCCCCCTATGGCTACACCTTC
V gene: TRBV6-5; clone size: .; D gene: .; J gene: TRBJ1-1; CDR3 protein: CASRLFEGTEAFF; CDR3 DNA: TGTGCCAGCAGACTTTTCGAGGGAACTGAAGCTTTCTTT
V gene: TRBV6-4; clone size: .; D gene: .; J gene: TRBJ2-2; CDR3 protein: CASSEQGGHTGELFF; CDR3 DNA: TGTGCCAGCAGTGAACAGGGAGGTCACACCGGGGAGCTGTTTTTT
V gene: TRBV5-1; clone size: .; D gene: TRBD2; J gene: TRBJ2-1; CDR3 protein: CATSGALHNEQFF; CDR3 DNA: TGCGCCACCAGCGGGGCGCTCCACAATGAGCAGTTCTTC
V gene: TRBV6-5; clone size: .; D gene: .; J gene: TRBJ2-2; CDR3 protein: CASRQGVSGAGELFF; CDR3 DNA: TGTGCCAGCAGACAGGGAGTCAGCGGTGCCGGGGAGCTGTTTTTT
V gene: TRBV2; clone size: .; D gene: .; J gene: TRBJ2-3; CDR3 protein: CASSDSRITDTQYF; CDR3 DNA: TGTGCCAGCAGTGATAGCAGGATCACAGATACGCAGTATTTT
V gene: TRBV7-2; clone size: .; D gene: .; J gene: TRBJ1-3; CDR3 protein: CASSQHRRSGNTIYF; CDR3 DNA: TGTGCCAGCAGCCAGCACAGACGATCTGGAAACACCATATATTTT
V gene: TRBV5-4; clone size: .; D gene: .; J gene: TRBJ2-2; CDR3 protein: CASSLTRNTGELFF; CDR3 DNA: TGTGCCAGCAGCTTGACACGAAACACCGGGGAGCTGTTTTTT
V gene: TRBV27; clone size: .; D gene: .; J gene: TRBJ1-1; CDR3 protein: CASRMGLSEAFF; CDR3 DNA: TGTGCCAGCAGGATGGGGCTCTCTGAAGCTTTCTTT
V gene: TRBV3-1/TRBV3-2; clone size: .; D gene: TRBD2; J gene: TRBJ2-1; CDR3 protein: CASSQDLVGGKKFF; CDR3 DNA: TGTGCCAGCAGCCAAGATCTTGTCGGGGGGAAAAAGTTCTTC
V gene: TRBV28; clone size: .; D gene: .; J gene: TRBJ2-4; CDR3 protein: CASSSRGRAKNIQYF; CDR3 DNA: TGTGCCAGCAGTTCTCGGGGCAGGGCCAAAAACATTCAGTACTTC
V gene: TRBV9; clone size: .; D gene: .; J gene: TRBJ2-2; CDR3 protein: CASSIVGVVNTGELFF; CDR3 DNA: TGTGCCAGCAGCATCGTGGGAGTGGTTAACACCGGGGAGCTGTTTTTT
V gene: TRBV24-1; clone size: .; D gene: TRBD1; J gene: TRBJ2-5; CDR3 protein: CATSDFSDRGQETQYF; CDR3 DNA: TGTGCCACCAGTGATTTTTCGGACAGGGGGCAAGAGACCCAGTACTTC
V gene: TRBV28; clone size: once; D gene: .; J gene: TRBJ1-2; CDR3 protein: CASSLLTRQLTKGYTF; CDR3 DNA: TGTGCCAGCAGTTTATTAACTCGGCAGCTCACGAAGGGCTACACCTTC
V gene: TRBV7-9; clone size: once; D gene: TRBD1; J gene: TRBJ2-3; CDR3 protein: CASSPPDRATDTQYF; CDR3 DNA: TGTGCCAGCAGCCCACCGGACAGGGCCACAGATACGCAGTATTTT
V gene: TRBV27; clone size: .; D gene: TRBD1; J gene: TRBJ2-7; CDR3 protein: CASSFGTGYEQYF; CDR3 DNA: TGTGCCAGCAGTTTCGGGACAGGTTACGAGCAGTACTTC
V gene: TRBV15; clone size: .; D gene: TRBD1; J gene: TRBJ2-5; CDR3 protein: CATSRVTGEKETQYF; CDR3 DNA: TGTGCCACCAGCAGAGTGACAGGGGAAAAGGAGACCCAGTACTTC
V gene: TRBV28; clone size: .; D gene: TRBD2; J gene: TRBJ2-3; CDR3 protein: CASSRLAGTSTDTQYF; CDR3 DNA: TGTGCCAGCAGTCGGCTAGCGGGGACGAGCACAGATACGCAGTATTTT
V gene: TRBV4-1; clone size: .; D gene: TRBD1; J gene: TRBJ1-5; CDR3 protein: CASSQGLGGLSNQPQHF; CDR3 DNA: TGCGCCAGCAGCCAAGGCTTAGGGGGCCTTAGCAATCAGCCCCAGCATTTT
V gene: TRBV4-2; clone size: .; D gene: .; J gene: TRBJ2-1; CDR3 protein: CASSPQGSGYNEQFF; CDR3 DNA: TGTGCCAGCAGCCCCCAGGGTAGCGGATACAATGAGCAGTTCTTC
V gene: TRBV27; clone size: .; D gene: .; J gene: TRBJ1-4; CDR3 protein: CASSPRMRTNEKLFF; CDR3 DNA: TGTGCCAGCAGTCCAAGGATGCGGACTAATGAAAAACTGTTTTTT
V gene: TRBV18; clone size: .; D gene: .; J gene: TRBJ2-1; CDR3 protein: CASSPGDGTYNEQFF; CDR3 DNA: TGTGCCAGCTCACCCGGGGACGGAACCTACAATGAGCAGTTCTTC
V gene: TRBV25-1; clone size: .; D gene: TRBD2; J gene: TRBJ2-5; CDR3 protein: CASRALAGGPSETQYF; CDR3 DNA: TGTGCCAGCAGGGCACTAGCGGGAGGGCCATCAGAGACCCAGTACTTC
V gene: TRBV28; clone size: once; D gene: TRBD2; J gene: TRBJ2-3; CDR3 protein: CASREAGAADTQYF; CDR3 DNA: TGTGCCAGCAGGGAAGCGGGAGCCGCAGATACGCAGTATTTT
V gene: TRBV6-1; clone size: .; D gene: .; J gene: TRBJ1-3; CDR3 protein: CASSDKGDLSGNTIYF; CDR3 DNA: TGTGCCAGCAGTGATAAAGGCGATCTCTCTGGAAACACCATATATTTT
V gene: TRBV18; clone size: .; D gene: TRBD2; J gene: TRBJ2-3; CDR3 protein: CASSLVSGTSGSYPDTQYF; CDR3 DNA: TGTGCCAGCTCTCTCGTCTCCGGGACTAGCGGGAGTTACCCAGATACGCAGTATTTT
V gene: TRBV27; clone size: .; D gene: .; J gene: TRBJ2-1; CDR3 protein: CASSSGGYNEQFF; CDR3 DNA: TGTGCCAGCAGTTCCGGCGGTTACAATGAGCAGTTCTTC
V gene: TRBV7-9; clone size: .; D gene: .; J gene: TRBJ2-3; CDR3 protein: CASSLAEAPWGTDTQYF; CDR3 DNA: TGTGCCAGCAGCCTGGCGGAGGCGCCTTGGGGGACAGATACGCAGTATTTT
V gene: TRBV2; clone size: many; D gene: TRBD1; J gene: TRBJ2-2; CDR3 protein: CASRQGDTGELFF; CDR3 DNA: TGTGCCAGCAGACAGGGGGACACCGGGGAGCTGTTTTTT
V gene: TRBV10-1; clone size: .; D gene: .; J gene: TRBJ2-3; CDR3 protein: CASSEGRDTQYF; CDR3 DNA: TGCGCCAGCAGCGAGGGGCGGGATACGCAGTATTTT
V gene: TRBV5-6; clone size: once; D gene: TRBD2; J gene: TRBJ2-7; CDR3 protein: CASSPQRELYEQYF; CDR3 DNA: TGTGCCAGCAGCCCCCAGCGGGAGCTTTACGAGCAGTACTTC
V gene: TRBV5-6; clone size: .; D gene: TRBD1; J gene: TRBJ1-2; CDR3 protein: CASSLATGGAVGYTF; CDR3 DNA: TGTGCCAGCAGCTTGGCGACAGGGGGCGCGGTTGGCTACACCTTC